These 28 T cell receptor beta chains came from one sample sequenced in a study of response to subunit inactivated influenza vaccine. TCRdb itself ran the RT-PCR reads through MiXCR, one entry per CDR3 protein. The sample holds more than 550,000 distinct CDR3 sequences, around 11% seen once. The sample was PBMCs from blood, taken on the day of vaccination. The receptors here all came from a middle-aged man who received an inactivated influenza vaccine.

This clonotype has ten or more counts. The chain is built from TRBV5-1 and TRBJ2-3, with D perhaps matching TRBD2 (6 bases). The V gene lost 0 bases and the J gene lost 5 bases, with 13 bases spanning the gap. The CDR3 totals 15 residues. Germline V gene data show CDR1 as SGHRS and CDR2 as YFSETQ. In DNA, the CDR3 is TGCGCCAGCAGCTTGGTCGGGAGTGGTGGAGATACGCAGTATTTT. The encoded protein is CASSLVGSGGDTQYF.

This clonotype showed up just a few times. The rearrangement links TRBV15 to TRBJ2-3; perhaps TRBD2 as D (5 bases). Trimming removed 8 bases at V and 4 bases at J, with 16 bases between. Germline values: CDR1 LNHNV, CDR2 YYDKDF (reference sequence). The CDR3 loop spans 14 amino acids. DNA for the CDR3: TGTGCCACCGGGAATAGAGGGTTGTCAGATACGCAGTATTTT. Its protein is CATGNRGLSDTQYF.

This clonotype showed up many times. The chain joins TRBV6-1 to TRBJ2-7, with D possibly matching TRBD1 (6 bases). The CDR3 has 16 residues. Trimming took off 7 bases at V and 0 bases at J, with 19 bases between the two ends. Germline CDR1 and CDR2: MNHNS and SASEGT. The CDR3 DNA is TGTGCCAGCAACAACGAATGGACAGTCTCCTCCTACGAGCAGTACTTC. Protein product: CASNNEWTVSSYEQYF.

This clonotype was counted between two and nine times. The chain combines TRBV9 with TRBJ2-3; D not resolved. The V end lost 4 bases, the J end lost 2 bases, and 11 bases lay between the germline ends. CDR1 is SGDLS and CDR2 is YYNGEE in the germline V gene. The length of the CDR3 is 14 residues. As DNA, the CDR3 is TGTGCCAGCAGCACCCAACACCCCACAGATACGCAGTATTTT. Protein product: CASSTQHPTDTQYF.

The chain joins TRBV20-1 to TRBJ2-7; the D call may be TRBD1 or TRBD2 (6 bases each). CDR3 size: 14 residues. Trimming took 0 bases from V and 1 from J, leaving 10 bases between them. The germline V gene has CDR1 DFQATT and CDR2 SNEGSKA (reference sequence). The CDR3 sequence: CSARDGGPSYEQYF. The CDR3 DNA reads TGCAGTGCTAGAGATGGGGGGCCGTCCTACGAGCAGTACTTC.

This chain joins TRBV27 and TRBJ2-1; TRBD2 aligns across 9 bases. V lost 3 bases, J lost 15 bases, and 9 bases stayed unmatched. CDR3 size: 13 residues. Germline loops: CDR1 MNHEY, CDR2 SMNVEV (reference sequence). CDR3 DNA: TGTGCCAGCAGTTTTTCGGGACTAGCAATTTCGTTCTTC. Translated: CASSFSGLAISFF.

There are a few counts of this clonotype. The chain has TRBV2 and TRBJ1-5; the D is unclear. Trimming left V 6 bases short and J 6 bases short, with 15 bases between. The CDR3 has 14 amino acids. Per germline, CDR1 SNHLY and CDR2 FYNNEI. This CDR3 reads CASRRAQFIQPQHF. The DNA of the CDR3 is TGTGCCAGCAGGAGAGCACAGTTTATTCAGCCCCAGCATTTT.

This clonotype showed up many times. This sequence joins TRBV12-3 or TRBV12-4 and TRBJ1-5; possible D gene TRBD1, 5 bases. This CDR3 contains 14 residues. The V gene lost 6 bases and the J gene lost 2 bases, with 11 bases spanning the gap. The CDR3 loop is CASRDGAGNQPQHF. The CDR3 DNA sequence: TGTGCCAGCAGAGACGGGGCTGGCAATCAGCCCCAGCATTTT.

V usage is TRBV29-1 and J usage is TRBJ2-1; 7 bases are shared with TRBD1. The CDR3 is 14 amino acids. The trim removed 4 bases at V and 6 bases at J, leaving 9 bases unmatched. Germline assignment: CDR1 SQVTM and CDR2 ANQGSEA. DNA of the CDR3: TGCAGCGTTGCATACCGGGACAGAGGCAATGAGCAGTTCTTC. It translates to CSVAYRDRGNEQFF.

The chain recombines TRBV2 with TRBJ2-5; a possible D gene is TRBD1 (6 bases). Between the trimmed V and J ends, which lost 3 bases and 4 bases, there was a span of 12 bases. This CDR3 region has 14 residues. Germline CDR1 SNHLY, CDR2 FYNNEI. In DNA, the CDR3 is TGTGCCAGCAGTGAGATAGGGGGTGGAGAGACCCAGTACTTC. This codes for CASSEIGGGETQYF. Variable domain in full (rest from reference TRBV2 and TRBJ2-5): EPEVTQTPSHQVTQMGQEVILRCVPISNHLYFYWYRQILGQKVEFLVSFYNNEISEKSEIFDDQFSVERPDGSNFTLKIRSTKLEDSAMYFCASSEIGGGETQYFGPGTRLLVL.

The rearrangement joins TRBV12-3 or TRBV12-4 to TRBJ1-2, with 10 positions matching TRBD1. The trim removed 3 bases at V and 7 bases at J, leaving 5 bases unmatched. The CDR3 covers 14 residues. CDR3 nucleotides: TGTGCCAGCAGTTTTCCGGACAGGGGGGCTGGCTACACCTTC. Translation gives CASSFPDRGAGYTF.

This clonotype was seen many times. This chain links TRBV5-6 with TRBJ2-3; D is unclear. CDR1 and CDR2 (germline): SGHDT, YYEEEE. CDR3 length: 12 amino acids. With 1 base removed from V and 7 bases from J, the gap between germline ends came to 7 bases. DNA of the CDR3: TGTGCCAGCAGCTTGAGTGGGTATACGCAGTATTTT. Protein sequence: CASSLSGYTQYF.

The CDR3, as DNA: TGTGCCAGCAGTTTCGGCAGGGTAGGTCGGGCAGATACGCAGTATTTT. Protein product: CASSFGRVGRADTQYF. The chain employs TRBV27 and TRBJ2-3; TRBD1 is a possible D gene (5 bases). The CDR3 covers 16 residues. V was cut by 3 bases and J by 4 bases, with 17 bases left in between. Germline CDR1 MNHEY, CDR2 SMNVEV (reference sequence).

This rearrangement joins TRBV5-5 to TRBJ2-1, with TRBD2 matching over 11 bases. Germline CDR1 SGHKS, CDR2 YYEKEE (reference sequence). V lost 7 bases to trimming and J lost 8 bases; unmatched junction nucleotides: 17. The CDR3 consists of 17 residues. As DNA, the CDR3 is TGTGCCAGCCGGCCTGAGGCTAGCGGGGGGAGGCTTGATGAGCAGTTCTTC. Encoded protein: CASRPEASGGRLDEQFF.

This clonotype was observed a handful of times. The chain recombines TRBV12-3 or TRBV12-4 with TRBJ2-6; possible D gene TRBD2, 5 bases. V lost 5 bases and J lost 2, with 16 bases in between. This CDR3 contains 17 residues. The CDR3 loop is CASSLRVDWAGANVLTF. The CDR3, as DNA: TGTGCCAGCAGTCTACGCGTGGACTGGGCTGGGGCCAACGTCCTGACTTTC.

This clonotype was seen more than once but under ten times. The chain uses TRBV24-1 and TRBJ1-1; maybe TRBD1 (5 bases). Germline CDR1 is KGHDR and CDR2 is SFDVKD. This CDR3 region has 13 residues. V shed 10 bases and J shed 4 bases, with 15 bases lying between them. CDR3 residues: CATRDGGGTEAFF. The CDR3 coding sequence is TGTGCCACTAGGGACGGCGGGGGCACTGAAGCTTTCTTT.

The rearrangement links TRBV12-3 or TRBV12-4 to TRBJ2-2, with D perhaps TRBD1 (6 bases). The length of the CDR3 is 15 residues. V lost 7 bases to trimming and J lost 1 base, with 13 bases between them. CDR3 loop: CASNSLRGNTGELFF. DNA for the CDR3: TGTGCCAGCAATTCCCTCAGGGGGAACACCGGGGAGCTGTTTTTT.

This clonotype was seen many times. This chain uses TRBV20-1 with TRBJ1-2; D remains unclear. Trimming stripped 3 bases from V and 4 bases from J, with 18 bases between. Germline CDR1 DFQATT, CDR2 SNEGSKA (reference sequence). CDR3 length: 15 amino acids. Written as DNA, the CDR3 is TGCAGTGCTAGGCCCATGCTGGGCGCGGGCTATGGCTACACCTTC. Translation gives CSARPMLGAGYGYTF.

This clonotype appeared a few times. The chain couples TRBV12-3 or TRBV12-4 to TRBJ2-3, with D unresolved. V was shortened by 6 bases and J by 6 bases, with 10 bases between the two germline ends. The CDR3 has 12 residues. The CDR3 reads CASRRARDTQYF. CDR3 DNA sequence: TGTGCCAGCAGAAGGGCACGGGATACGCAGTATTTT.

This chain links TRBV12-3 or TRBV12-4 with TRBJ2-1; the D gene could be TRBD1 or TRBD2 (5 bases each). The CDR3 is 13 amino acids. Trimming took 6 bases from V and 5 from J, leaving 11 bases between them. In DNA form, the CDR3 reads TGTGCCAGCAGATCCGGGACGAACAATGAGCAGTTCTTC. It yields the protein CASRSGTNNEQFF.

This clonotype was seen at least ten times. The chain employs TRBV9 and TRBJ2-1; D is unresolved. The germline CDR1 and CDR2 sequences are SGDLS and YYNGEE. CDR3 length: 11 residues. Trimming pared 7 bases from V and 4 bases from J, leaving 6 bases between. CDR3 nucleotides: TGTGCCAGCGGGCCTTACAATGAGCAGTTCTTC. As protein: CASGPYNEQFF. The complete variable domain, with remaining parts taken from reference TRBV9 and TRBJ2-1, reads DSGVTQTPKHLITATGQRVTLRCSPRSGDLSVYWYQQSLDQGLQFLIQYYNGEERAKGNILERFSAQQFPDLHSELNLSSLELGDSALYFCASGPYNEQFFGPGTRLTVL.

This clonotype was seen at least ten times. V usage is TRBV18 and J usage is TRBJ1-1; possibly TRBD1 for D (6 bases). Germline CDR1 KGHSH, CDR2 LQKENI. The CDR3 has 14 amino acids. With 3 bases removed from V and 7 bases from J, the gap between germline ends came to 15 bases. CDR3 sequence (DNA): TGTGCCAGCTCACCGCGAGCGGGACACATTGAAGCTTTCTTT. This translates into CASSPRAGHIEAFF.

This chain connects TRBV7-6 to TRBJ2-1; D possibly corresponds to TRBD1 (6 bases). V lost 1 base and J 5 bases, leaving 9 bases between the germline ends. CDR3 size: 14 residues. Germline V lookup: CDR1 SGHVS, CDR2 FNYEAQ. In DNA, the CDR3 is TGTGCCAGCAGCTTAGGGGGGCTTGACAATGAGCAGTTCTTC. Encoded protein: CASSLGGLDNEQFF.

Only a few counts were recorded for this clonotype. This chain joins TRBV27 and TRBJ1-4, with D perhaps TRBD1 (5 bases). There are 12 residues in the CDR3. From germline, CDR1 is MNHEY and CDR2 SMNVEV (reference sequence). Trimming took 6 bases from V and 10 from J, leaving 12 bases between them. CDR3 nucleotides: TGTGCCAGCAGCCGGTGGGGGGGAAAACTGTTTTTT. This encodes CASSRWGGKLFF. Together with reference TRBV27 and TRBJ1-4, the CDR3 gives the full variable domain: EAQVTQNPRYLITVTGKKLTVTCSQNMNHEYMSWYRQDPGLGLRQIYYSMNVEVTDKGDVPEGYKVSRKEKRNFPLILESPSPNQTSLYFCASSRWGGKLFFGSGTQLSVL.

The chain has TRBV5-1 and TRBJ2-7; 8 positions agree with TRBD1. This CDR3 contains 15 residues. Germline trimming cut 0 bases from V and 3 bases from J; bases unmatched to any gene: 5. Germline V CDR1 and CDR2: SGHRS, YFSETQ. The CDR3 DNA reads as TGCGCCAGCAGCTTGGGCCGGGACAGGTTCTACGAGCAGTACTTC. Its translation is CASSLGRDRFYEQYF.

This clonotype was seen at least ten times. The chain combines TRBV15 with TRBJ2-3; no reliable D call. Trimming stripped 6 bases from V and 4 bases from J, with 8 bases between. CDR1 LNHNV and CDR2 YYDKDF come from the germline V gene (reference sequence). The CDR3 loop spans 12 amino acids. CDR3 amino acids: CATRNFADTQYF. The CDR3 DNA sequence: TGTGCCACCAGAAATTTTGCAGATACGCAGTATTTT.

The genes are TRBV7-6 and TRBJ1-6; TRBD1 matches 8 bases. After removal of 1 base from V and 11 bases from J, the junction contained 10 bases not matched to a gene. Germline values: CDR1 SGHVS, CDR2 FNYEAQ. The CDR3 consists of 16 residues. CDR3 sequence (DNA): TGTGCCAGCAGCTTAGAGCGGACAGGGTCAATGGCACCCCTCCACTTT. This translates into CASSLERTGSMAPLHF. Full variable domain (remainder filled in from reference TRBV7-6 and TRBJ1-6): GAGVSQSPRYKVTKRGQDVALRCDPISGHVSLYWYRQALGQGPEFLTYFNYEAQQDKSGLPNDRFSAERPEGSISTLTIQRTEQRDSAMYRCASSLERTGSMAPLHFGNGTRLTVT.

Here the CDR3 DNA reads TGTGCCAGCAGCTCGGGACAGGGTGGCGTCTACGAGCAGTACTTC. It codes for CASSSGQGGVYEQYF. The V gene is TRBV7-9, the J gene TRBJ2-7; 9 nucleotides agree with TRBD1. Trimming at V came to 4 bases and at J to 3 bases, leaving 7 bases not matched to a gene. The germline V gene has CDR1 SEHNR and CDR2 FQNEAQ (reference sequence). The length of the CDR3 is 15 residues.